This TCR beta chain was found in a study of cytomegalovirus exposure and HLA in healthy donors. V was clipped by 5 bases and J by 4 bases; unmatched bases: 8. CDR3 length: 16 residues. Germline CDR1 and CDR2: MDHEN and SYDVKM. The PCR made use of 60 Vbeta and 13 Jbeta primers. Assay used: immunoSEQ multiplex PCR; TCRdb lists only in-frame clones, some missing. This sample yields about 92,000 clones, of which approximately 85% are seen a single time; over 5% belongs to the top ten. This clone has a single count. The chain recombines TRBV28 with TRBJ2-7; 13 positions match TRBD2. The clonotype originates from a woman aged 18-35 years in good health and CMV-seropositive. Specimen: PBMCs. CDR3 nucleotide sequence: TGTGCCAGCAGTCATCGGACTAGCGGGAGCCGGTACGAGCAGTACTTC. It encodes CASSHRTSGSRYEQYF.